This TCR beta chain comes out of a study of T cells in Graves' hyperthyroidism and ophthalmopathy. The wider study: Peripheral blood was acquired at first diagnosis, ahead of any therapy whatsoever.

The CDR3 contains 16 residues. Trimming took 0 bases from V and 2 from J, leaving 12 bases between them. Germline lookup yields CDR1 SGHNT and CDR2 YYREEE (reference sequence). It was RNA transcripts that yielded the amplified TCR beta CDR3 regions. The primer set for the first-round RT-PCR of the TCR CDR3 was HTBI. TCRdb redid the calling of the multiplex PCR reads with MiXCR, one entry per CDR3 protein. The sample lists approximately 210,000 distinct CDR3 sequences; roughly 18% were seen once. This chain links TRBV5-4 with TRBJ2-1; D tentatively reads TRBD1 or TRBD2 (5 bases each). Sequencing input: blood. The origin of this receptor is a man between 45 and 60 years old with Graves' hyperthyroidism. For the CDR3, the DNA is TGTGCCAGCAGCTTGGGAGGGGTCCCCGCCTACAATGAGCAGTTCTTC. This sequence encodes CASSLGGVPAYNEQFF.